The T cell receptor (beta chain) described here comes from a study of blood T cell repertoires in COVID-19 (TCRdb year 2020). Describing the broader study: The collaborator samples originated in the United States, Italy and Spain and spanned the acute and convalescent phases of COVID-19. The material from the prospective study consisted of cDNA or gDNA derived from T cells, B-cell-depleted T cells, or PBMCs. The dataset comprised deeply sampled blood TCRbeta repertoires from subjects exposed to, actively infected with, or recovered from COVID-19. The repertoires were released in a freely available public database meant as a resource for research on the immune response to SARS-CoV-2. Samples came from the ongoing ImmuneRACE study (first 160 participants) plus 1,254 subjects from 6 global collaborators. Nearly every sample came with metadata listing a de-identified subject ID, COVID-19 status, age in years and sex. Where HLA class I and class II types were available, the types were taken from metadata supplied by the sample provider, not from assay-based typing.

TCRbeta CDR3 regions were amplified from genomic DNA by means of the immunoSEQ Assay, a bias-controlled multiplex PCR. The original pipeline was this. Within the assay, amplification of reference gene primers was used to estimate how many nucleated cells each sample contained. Sequence reads were collapsed and filtered to measure the absolute abundance of every unique TCRbeta CDR3 rearrangement. For each sample, productive Simpson clonality was calculated by taking the square root of Simpson's diversity index across productive rearrangements. Here the immuneACCESS table is served through TCRdb, limited to in-frame sequences with V and J called. Missing clones are a known gap in these copies; in checked studies unresolved V genes cover under half, and the rest lacks a known reason. That table furnishes V, J and clone size, whereas the DNA furnished D and trimming. This sample lists some 80,000 clones; roughly 84% were detected once. Together, the top ten hold 10% to 11% of the sample.

One collaborating source in Seattle enrolled patients during active infection and followed them longitudinally through the course of disease. Collaborating institutions collected whole blood in K2EDTA tubes following their own protocols. Collaborator samples were shipped for TCRbeta analysis as frozen whole blood, isolated PBMCs, or DNA extracted from either sample type. Regarding this clone: Its antigen is unknown. One base away there is no much larger clone; base qualities are not given.

Overall study outcomes, separate from this receptor: Clinical and demographic metadata were provided uncurated, with the amount varying by source and participant.

The CDR3 runs 15 residues from the cysteine to the phenylalanine. Only CDR3 DNA remains: 45 bases, in frame from the first base. The germline V gene sets CDR1 to MGHDK and CDR2 to SYGVNS. A distance of 18 bases separates the germline ends of V and J, which lose 6 bases and 7 bases respectively. The chain couples TRBV25-1 to TRBJ1-4; TRBD1 might be the D gene, on 5 matching bases. Specimen: peripheral blood. The receptor comes from a man aged 55 to 70 with COVID-19, enrolled during active disease. CDR3 region: CASSAVTVSIEKLFF. The DNA sequence reads TGTGCCAGCAGCGCCGTGACAGTGTCTATTGAAAAACTGTTTTTT.